This TCR beta chain was profiled in a study of beta chain features in type 1 diabetes. V lost 3 bases to trimming and J lost 7 bases; unmatched junction nucleotides: 11. CDR3 length equals 16 residues. Germline V gene sequence: CDR1 MDHEN, CDR2 SYDVKM. Expressed TCRB transcripts were sequenced, since all the RNA that had been isolated was reverse transcribed. TCRdb keeps only in-frame clones here, not all; method: immunoSEQ multiplex PCR. Found here are some 150,000 clones, around 10% of them singletons; the top ten hold about 2.1%. Purities in excess of 98% were seen in all sorted populations. Study-wide points: PCR may have favored shorter templates equally in patients and controls.

A note on this clone: Antigen specificity is unknown.

This rearrangement joins TRBV28 to TRBJ2-1; 8 positions agree with TRBD2. The source is a man aged 18 to 29 in good health. Sequencing was done on a sample of central memory CD4+ T cells from blood. The CDR3 DNA reads as TGTGCCAGCAGTTTCCGAGCGGGAGTGGGTAGAAATGAGCAGTTCTTC. As protein: CASSFRAGVGRNEQFF.